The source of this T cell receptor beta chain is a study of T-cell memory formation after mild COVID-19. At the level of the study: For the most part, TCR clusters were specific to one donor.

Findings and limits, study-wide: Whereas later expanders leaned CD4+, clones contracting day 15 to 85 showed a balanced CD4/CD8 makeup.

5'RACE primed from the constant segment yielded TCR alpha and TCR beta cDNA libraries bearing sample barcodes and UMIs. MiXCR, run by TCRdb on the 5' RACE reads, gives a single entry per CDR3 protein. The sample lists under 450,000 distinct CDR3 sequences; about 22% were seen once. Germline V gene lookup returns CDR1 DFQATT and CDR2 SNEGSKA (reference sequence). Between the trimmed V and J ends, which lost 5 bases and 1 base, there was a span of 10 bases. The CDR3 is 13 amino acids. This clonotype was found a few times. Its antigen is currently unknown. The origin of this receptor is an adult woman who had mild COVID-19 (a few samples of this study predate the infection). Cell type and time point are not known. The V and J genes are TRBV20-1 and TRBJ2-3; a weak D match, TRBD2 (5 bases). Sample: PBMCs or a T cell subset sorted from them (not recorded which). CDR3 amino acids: CSADTRGTDTQYF. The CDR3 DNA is TGCAGTGCTGATACTAGGGGCACAGATACGCAGTATTTT.